Following are 21 T cell receptor beta chains from one sample sequenced in a study of T cell responses to AZD1222 COVID-19 vaccine. Method: immunoSEQ multiplex PCR; TCRdb's copy keeps in-frame clones and lacks some. The repertoire has some 97,000 clones, less than 90% of them found once; the top ten carry more than 1.5%. The sample was peripheral blood, taken on day 0 of AZD1222 vaccination. The receptor source for this set is an adult in good health.

This chain connects TRBV6-5 to TRBJ2-5, with 8 positions matching TRBD2. Trimming at V came to 4 bases and at J to 5 bases, leaving 6 bases not matched to a gene. The CDR3 loop spans 14 amino acids. The germline V gene encodes CDR1 MNHEY and CDR2 SVGAGI. CDR3 amino acids: CASSSGTSSETQYF. The DNA of the CDR3 is TGTGCCAGCAGTTCCGGGACTAGTTCGGAGACCCAGTACTTC.

The chain carries TRBV19 and TRBJ2-1, with 11 bases lining up with TRBD1. In germline, CDR1 is LNHDA, CDR2 SQIVND (reference sequence). J was trimmed by 6 bases and V by 4 bases; bases with no gene match: 5. CDR3 length: 15 residues. This CDR3 reads CASSTGTGGRNEQFF. The CDR3 nucleotides read TGTGCCAGTAGTACCGGGACAGGGGGTCGCAATGAGCAGTTCTTC.

The chain combines TRBV4-3 with TRBJ2-7; TRBD1 agrees at 9 bases. The CDR3 runs to 17 residues. V was pared by 0 bases and J by 3 bases, with 9 bases of the junction left unmatched. Germline assignment: CDR1 LGHNA and CDR2 YSLEER. CDR3 loop: CASSQDQVGTGIYEQYF. CDR3 sequence (DNA): TGCGCCAGCAGCCAAGATCAGGTAGGGACAGGGATCTACGAGCAGTACTTC.

The CDR3 sequence is CASSLVSGGKNIQYF. For the CDR3, the DNA is TGTGCCAGCAGTTTAGTAAGTGGGGGAAAAAACATTCAGTACTTC. V and J are TRBV28 and TRBJ2-4; D assignment may be TRBD1 or TRBD2 (5 bases each). This CDR3 comprises 15 residues. Per germline, CDR1 MDHEN and CDR2 SYDVKM. Trimming took 2 bases from V and 4 from J, leaving 12 bases between them.

This clone was detected only once. This chain uses TRBV7-9 with TRBJ2-3; 8 bases are shared with TRBD1. The CDR3 is 17 residues long. Per germline, CDR1 SEHNR and CDR2 FQNEAQ (reference sequence). The V and J ends lost 6 bases and 3 bases, in that order; junction bases with no gene match: 14. Here the CDR3 reads CASRPPPGQAGTDTQYF. Written as DNA, the CDR3 is TGTGCCAGCAGGCCACCCCCGGGACAGGCGGGAACAGATACGCAGTATTTT.

The rearrangement joins TRBV10-1 to TRBJ1-1; tentatively, D is TRBD1 (5 bases). The CDR3 sequence is 12 residues long. Trimming took 5 bases from V and 7 from J, leaving 11 bases between them. The germline V gene encodes CDR1 WNHNN and CDR2 SYGVQD (reference sequence). The CDR3 here is CASSNGGDEAFF. Written as DNA, the CDR3 is TGCGCCAGCAGTAATGGGGGAGATGAAGCTTTCTTT.

The chain is built from TRBV5-6 and TRBJ1-6; TRBD1 agrees at 8 bases. This CDR3 comprises 16 residues. Trimming at V came to 5 bases and at J to 8 bases, leaving 12 bases not matched to a gene. Germline assignment: CDR1 SGHDT and CDR2 YYEEEE. This CDR3 is CASRSSHRGLDSPLHF. The CDR3 region has the DNA TGTGCCAGCAGATCATCACACAGGGGGTTGGATTCACCCCTCCACTTT.

The chain joins TRBV18 to TRBJ2-5; D remains unclear. The CDR3 has 15 residues. CDR1 and CDR2 from the germline V gene are KGHSH and LQKENI. V shed 0 bases and J shed 6 bases, with 14 bases lying between them. The CDR3 is CASSPPGIEGKTQYF. The CDR3 DNA is TGTGCCAGCTCACCACCGGGCATAGAAGGAAAGACCCAGTACTTC. The full variable domain, in which reference TRBV18 and TRBJ2-5 provide the parts outside the CDR3, is NAGVMQNPRHLVRRRGQEARLRCSPMKGHSHVYWYRQLPEEGLKFMVYLQKENIIDESGMPKERFSAEFPKEGPSILRIQQVVRGDSAAYFCASSPPGIEGKTQYFGPGTRLLVL.

The V gene is TRBV2, the J gene TRBJ2-5, with 12 positions matching TRBD2. Trimming at V came to 7 bases and at J to 5 bases, leaving 8 bases not matched to a gene. Germline CDR1 reads SNHLY; CDR2 reads FYNNEI. The CDR3 sequence is 15 residues long. CDR3 in DNA: TGTGCCAGCACCCGACTAGCGGGAGTGGGTGAGACCCAGTACTTC. This codes for CASTRLAGVGETQYF. Filled out from reference TRBV2 and TRBJ2-5, the complete variable domain reads EPEVTQTPSHQVTQMGQEVILRCVPISNHLYFYWYRQILGQKVEFLVSFYNNEISEKSEIFDDQFSVERPDGSNFTLKIRSTKLEDSAMYFCASTRLAGVGETQYFGPGTRLLVL.

The J gene is TRBJ1-4, the V gene TRBV25-1; D uncertain. V was trimmed by 2 bases and J by 3 bases, leaving 7 bases between them. CDR1 and CDR2 (germline): MGHDK, SYGVNS. This CDR3 spans 14 amino acids. The chain's CDR3 is CASSEATANEKLFF. CDR3 nucleotides: TGTGCCAGCAGTGAAGCTACGGCTAATGAAAAACTGTTTTTT. The entire variable domain, with the rest obtained from reference TRBV25-1 and TRBJ1-4, is as follows: EADIYQTPRYLVIGTGKKITLECSQTMGHDKMYWYQQDPGMELHLIHYSYGVNSTEKGDLSSESTVSRIRTEHFPLTLESARPSHTSQYLCASSEATANEKLFFGSGTQLSVL.

This sequence joins TRBV5-4 and TRBJ1-2; 9 nucleotides line up with TRBD1. Per germline, CDR1 SGHNT and CDR2 YYREEE (reference sequence). The V gene end was trimmed by 4 bases and the J gene end by 6 bases; junction bases not matched to a gene: 10. The length of the CDR3 is 15 residues. The CDR3 DNA is TGTGCCAGCAGCAGACCCGGGACAGGGTATCATGGCTACACCTTC. It encodes CASSRPGTGYHGYTF.

The gene calls are TRBV21-1 and TRBJ2-1. TRBV21-1 has pseudogene status. The CDR3 runs to 15 residues. CDR3 protein: CASSKERRAYNEQFF. The CDR3 nucleotides are TGTGCCAGCAGCAAAGAGAGAAGGGCCTATAATGAGCAGTTCTTC.

The chain joins TRBV9 to TRBJ1-2; 10 bases are shared with TRBD1. From germline, CDR1 is SGDLS and CDR2 YYNGEE. CDR3 size: 18 residues. With 3 bases clipped from V and 7 bases from J, the junction kept 18 bases outside the gene matches. The CDR3 sequence: CASSDYQGQGLFRFGYTF. In DNA, the CDR3 is TGTGCCAGCAGCGACTACCAGGGACAGGGGCTTTTTCGTTTTGGCTACACCTTC.

The V gene is TRBV5-1, the J gene TRBJ1-4, with 9 nucleotides matching TRBD1. J was trimmed by 8 bases and V by 2 bases; bases with no gene match: 4. CDR1 SGHRS and CDR2 YFSETQ come from the germline V gene. The length of the CDR3 is 14 residues. CDR3 amino acids: CASSFGQGREKLFF. For the CDR3, the DNA is TGCGCCAGCAGCTTCGGACAGGGGCGAGAAAAACTGTTTTTT.

The V and J genes are TRBV7-8 and TRBJ2-2; no definite D call. The CDR3 consists of 15 residues. The V end was cut by 2 bases, the J end by 1 base, with 8 bases between. Germline V gives CDR1 SGHVS, CDR2 FQNEAQ. The CDR3 sequence is CASSLKQLNTGELFF. The DNA for the CDR3 is TGTGCCAGCAGCTTAAAGCAGCTGAACACCGGGGAGCTGTTTTTT.

The rearrangement uses TRBV7-8 and TRBJ1-1; D remains ambiguous. The germline V and J ends were trimmed by 5 bases and 0 bases, with 13 bases remaining between them. The germline V gene has CDR1 SGHVS and CDR2 FQNEAQ. This CDR3 is built from 15 residues. This CDR3 reads CASSTYTGLNTEAFF. Written as DNA, the CDR3 is TGTGCCAGCAGCACTTACACCGGTTTGAACACTGAAGCTTTCTTT.

The chain is built from TRBV21-1 and TRBJ1-2. TRBV21-1 is labeled a pseudogene. CDR3 length equals 12 residues. The DNA for the CDR3 is TGTGCCAGCAGCCATCAACCCTATGGCTACACCTTC. Its protein product is CASSHQPYGYTF.

The genes are TRBV3-1 (or the pseudogene TRBV3-2) and TRBJ1-4, with a weak D call TRBD1 (5 bases). Looked up from germline, CDR1 is LGHDT and CDR2 is YNNKEL (reference sequence). Trimming left V 1 base short and J 8 bases short, with 23 bases between. This CDR3 spans 18 amino acids. The CDR3 sequence is CASSQVRKSRDAREKLFF. CDR3 sequence (DNA): TGTGCCAGCAGCCAAGTGAGAAAGTCCCGGGACGCTAGGGAAAAACTGTTTTTT.

J is TRBJ2-1 and V is TRBV9, with TRBD2 matching over 8 bases. CDR3 length equals 16 residues. With 0 bases clipped from V and 6 bases from J, the junction kept 8 bases outside the gene matches. Germline V CDR1 and CDR2: SGDLS, YYNGEE. The CDR3, as DNA: TGTGCCAGCAGCGTAGCTCAATTCCGGGAGGGCAATGAGCAGTTCTTC. Translation: CASSVAQFREGNEQFF.

This chain uses TRBV24-1 with TRBJ2-2; 14 bases map to TRBD2. The CDR3 length is 19 residues. Germline V gene lookup returns CDR1 KGHDR and CDR2 SFDVKD. V trimming: 5 bases; J trimming: 1 base; junction bases outside the gene matches: 8. The CDR3, as DNA: TGTGCCACCAGTGGGGCCCTCGGGACTAGCGGGAGGAACACCGGGGAGCTGTTTTTT. Translating gives CATSGALGTSGRNTGELFF.

This chain uses TRBV9 with TRBJ1-2, with 7 bases lining up with TRBD1. V shed 4 bases, J shed 0 bases, and the junction held 6 bases outside the gene matches. The length of the CDR3 is 15 residues. The germline V gene has CDR1 SGDLS and CDR2 YYNGEE. CDR3 coding DNA: TGTGCCAGCAGCTCCCGACAGGGATCTAACTATGGCTACACCTTC. Translating gives CASSSRQGSNYGYTF.